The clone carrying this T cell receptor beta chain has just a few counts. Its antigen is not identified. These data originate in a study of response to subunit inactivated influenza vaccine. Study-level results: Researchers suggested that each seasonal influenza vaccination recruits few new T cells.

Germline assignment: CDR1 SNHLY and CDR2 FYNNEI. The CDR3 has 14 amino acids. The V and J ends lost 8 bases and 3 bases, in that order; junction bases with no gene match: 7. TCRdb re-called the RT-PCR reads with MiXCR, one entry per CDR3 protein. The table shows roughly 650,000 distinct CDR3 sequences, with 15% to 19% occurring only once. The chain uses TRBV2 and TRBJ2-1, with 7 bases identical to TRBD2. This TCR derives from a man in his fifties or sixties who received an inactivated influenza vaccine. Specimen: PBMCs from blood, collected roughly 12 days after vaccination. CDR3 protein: CASVSSGIYNEQFF. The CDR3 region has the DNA TGTGCCAGCGTCTCAAGCGGGATCTACAATGAGCAGTTCTTC.